Here is one T cell receptor beta chain with its context. Its matching antigen is unknown. The CDR3 is 15 amino acids. V lost 1 base and J lost 0; bases outside the gene matches: 4. Germline lookup yields CDR1 GTSNPN and CDR2 SVGIG (reference sequence). This entry belongs to a study of T cell repertoires in aging, cancer and after chemotherapy. Study-level results: Untreated cancer patients had significantly lower blood TCR diversity than age-matched healthy donors. Loss of evenness, beyond lost richness, contributed to age-related TCR diversity decline in cancer patients.

TCR beta rearrangements were amplified from peripheral blood genomic DNA. Multiplex touch-down PCR with TRB-A/B primers amplified rearranged V-D-J TRB sequences. One entry per CDR3 protein results from TCRdb running MiXCR on the multiplex PCR reads. The table lists about 6,700 distinct CDR3 sequences, approximately 49% of them singletons. Specimen: blood. This chain connects TRBV30 to TRBJ2-3, with TRBD1 matching over 7 bases. This clonotype was obtained from a human donor with a solid tumor. The CDR3 here is CAWSAGTASTDTQYF. DNA of the CDR3: TGTGCCTGGAGTGCTGGGACAGCTAGCACAGATACGCAGTATTTT. The whole variable domain, filled in from reference TRBV30 and TRBJ2-3, reads SQTIHQWPATLVQPVGSPLSLECTVEGTSNPNLYWYRQAAGRGLQLLFYSVGIGQISSEVPQNLSASRPQDRQFILSSKKLLLSDSGFYLCAWSAGTASTDTQYFGPGTRLTVL.